This record looks at one T cell receptor (beta chain) sequence and its context. The data originate from a study of T-cell reconstitution after alpha-beta-depleted transplantation in children. Library preparation (for TCRbeta) was performed with unique molecular identifiers. Each CDR3 protein gets one entry after TCRdb re-called the PCR reads with MiXCR. This table has 700,000 to 950,000 distinct CDR3 sequences, 16% appearing once. V dropped 5 bases and J dropped 13 bases, with 14 bases sitting between them. This CDR3 contains 11 residues. Sequences were derived from PBMCs, mostly from graft donor cells, sampled 360 days after TCRalphabeta/CD19-depleted stem cell transplant. This receptor was taken from a male patient younger than 18 who had a stem cell transplant for acute lymphoblastic leukemia, so the T cells may come from the graft donor. The chain employs TRBV12-3 or TRBV12-4 and TRBJ1-2; D may be TRBD1 (6 bases). The CDR3 region is CASSLRQAPTF. The CDR3 DNA reads TGTGCCAGCAGTCTTCGACAGGCCCCCACCTTC.